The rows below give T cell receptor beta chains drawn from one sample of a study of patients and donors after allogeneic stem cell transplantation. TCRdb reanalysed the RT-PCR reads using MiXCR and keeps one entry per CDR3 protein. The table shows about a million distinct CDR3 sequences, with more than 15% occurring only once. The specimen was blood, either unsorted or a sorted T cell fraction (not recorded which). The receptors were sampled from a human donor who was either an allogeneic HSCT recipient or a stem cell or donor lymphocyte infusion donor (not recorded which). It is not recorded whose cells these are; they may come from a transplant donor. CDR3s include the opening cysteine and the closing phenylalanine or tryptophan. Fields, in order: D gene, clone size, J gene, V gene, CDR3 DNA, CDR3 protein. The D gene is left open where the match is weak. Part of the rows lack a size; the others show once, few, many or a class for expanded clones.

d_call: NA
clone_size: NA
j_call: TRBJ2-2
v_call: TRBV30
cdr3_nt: TGTGCCTGGAGTCGGAACACCGGGGAGCTGTTTTTT
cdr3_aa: CAWSRNTGELFF

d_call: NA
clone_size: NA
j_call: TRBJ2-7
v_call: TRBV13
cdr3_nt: TGTGCCAGCAGCTTAGGGGAGACTAGAGGCGAGCAGTACTTC
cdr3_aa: CASSLGETRGEQYF

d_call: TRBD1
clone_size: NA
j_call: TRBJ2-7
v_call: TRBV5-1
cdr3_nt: TGCGCCAGTCGGGACAGCTCGTGGGAGCAGTACTTC
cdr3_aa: CASRDSSWEQYF

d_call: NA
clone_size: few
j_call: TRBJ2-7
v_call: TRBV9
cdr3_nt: TGTGCCAGCAGCGTAGACGGGACACCTTTCTACGAGCAGTACTTC
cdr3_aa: CASSVDGTPFYEQYF

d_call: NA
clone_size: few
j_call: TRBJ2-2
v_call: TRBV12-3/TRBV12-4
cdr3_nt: TGTGCCAGCAGTTTAGAGGGCAGCGCGAACACCGGGGAGCTGTTTTTT
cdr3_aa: CASSLEGSANTGELFF

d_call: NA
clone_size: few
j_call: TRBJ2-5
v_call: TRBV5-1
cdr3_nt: TGCGCCAGCAGCTCGGATGGGGGGCGACAAGAGACCCAGTACTTC
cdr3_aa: CASSSDGGRQETQYF

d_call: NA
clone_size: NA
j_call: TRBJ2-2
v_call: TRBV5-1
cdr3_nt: TGCGCCAGCAGCTTGGCAGGGAAGGACACCGGGGAGCTGTTTTTT
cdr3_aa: CASSLAGKDTGELFF

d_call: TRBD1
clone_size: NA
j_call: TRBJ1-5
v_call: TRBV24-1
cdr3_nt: TGTGCCACCAGTGATTTCGTGCTCGGACAGGACCCTACGGGGGGTCAGCCCCAGCATTTT
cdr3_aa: CATSDFVLGQDPTGGQPQHF

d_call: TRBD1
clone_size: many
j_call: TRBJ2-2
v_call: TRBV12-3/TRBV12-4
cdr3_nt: TGTGCCAGCAGGGGACAGGGGGCGACCGGGGAGCTGTTTTTT
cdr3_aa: CASRGQGATGELFF

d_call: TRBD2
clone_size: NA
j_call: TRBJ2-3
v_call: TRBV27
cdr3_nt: TGTGCCAGCAGGGCCGGACTAGCGGGATTCGGCGCAGATACGCAGTATTTT
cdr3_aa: CASRAGLAGFGADTQYF

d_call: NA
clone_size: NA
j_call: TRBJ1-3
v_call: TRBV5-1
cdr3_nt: TGCGCCAGCAGCTTGGAAGCGGGTACCCCTGGAAACACCATATATTTT
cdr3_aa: CASSLEAGTPGNTIYF

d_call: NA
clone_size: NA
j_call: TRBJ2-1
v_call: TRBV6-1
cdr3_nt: TGTGCCAGCAGTGAATTTTCCCTAGGAAGGACAAATGAGCAGTTCTTC
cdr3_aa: CASSEFSLGRTNEQFF